The TCR beta chain described here comes from a study of ipilimumab plus nivolumab after autologous stem cell transplantation. On the study more broadly: Median doses per patient: a few ipilimumab, under 10 nivolumab.

Germline-derived CDR1 and CDR2 are GTSNPN and SVGIG (reference sequence). The CDR3 totals 12 residues. The V gene lost 4 bases and the J gene lost 0 bases, with 4 bases spanning the gap. The table came from immunoSEQ multiplex PCR; TCRdb's copy has only in-frame clones and leaves some out. The table lists some 41,000 clones, about 91% of them singletons. This clone was observed a few times. The source is a male donor with multiple myeloma. The material was PBMCs, obtained in a trial of ipilimumab plus nivolumab as post-transplant consolidation. V usage is TRBV30 and J usage is TRBJ1-3; D is unresolved. CDR3 sequence: CAWKGSGNTIYF. The CDR3 DNA sequence: TGTGCCTGGAAAGGCTCTGGAAACACCATATATTTT.